The 6 T cell receptor beta chains below come from one sample, sequenced in a study of cytomegalovirus exposure and HLA in healthy donors. 13 Jbeta primers and 60 Vbeta primers were used for the PCR. Produced via immunoSEQ multiplex PCR; TCRdb's table is partial and in-frame only. In the table there are about 140,000 clones, 75% to 85% of which are singletons. The sequencing input was PBMCs. These receptor sequences come from a female donor in good health and CMV-seronegative.

This clone was counted a single time. The chain combines TRBV4-1 with TRBJ2-3; D is undetermined. CDR3 size: 17 residues. V dropped 0 bases and J dropped 3 bases, with 16 bases sitting between them. Germline V gives CDR1 MGHRA, CDR2 YSYEKL. The CDR3 is CASSQDKASGVTDTQYF. CDR3 nucleotides: TGCGCCAGCAGCCAAGATAAGGCTAGTGGAGTGACAGATACGCAGTATTTT.

This chain joins TRBV7-9 and TRBJ1-1; maybe TRBD1 (6 bases). Germline V CDR1 and CDR2: SEHNR, FQNEAQ (reference sequence). CDR3 length: 15 amino acids. Deletions cut 1 base from V and 1 base from J, with 10 bases between. The CDR3 here is CASSLGDTENTEAFF. The CDR3 bases are TGTGCCAGCAGCTTAGGGGACACCGAGAACACTGAAGCTTTCTTT.

The chain recombines TRBV11-3 with TRBJ2-1; no clear D. Germline-derived CDR1 and CDR2 are SGHNT and YENEEA. Trimming cost V 1 base and J 0 bases, with 10 bases left between them. The CDR3 is made up of 16 amino acids. The CDR3 region is CASSLGSFSSYNEQFF. The DNA for the CDR3 is TGTGCCAGCAGCTTAGGGTCCTTCAGCTCCTACAATGAGCAGTTCTTC.

CDR3 bases: TGTGCCAGCAGTTACTCGATTCCAGGGGCTGGAAACACCATATATTTT. Translating gives CASSYSIPGAGNTIYF. The chain recombines TRBV6-6 with TRBJ1-3, with D maybe TRBD1 (6 bases). V was clipped by 0 bases and J by 2 bases, with 11 bases between them. The CDR3 extends over 16 amino acids. The V gene's germline CDR1 is MNHNY and CDR2 SVGAGI (reference sequence).

The V call is TRBV15, the J call TRBJ2-2; D possibly corresponds to TRBD2 (6 bases). The CDR3 totals 17 residues. Germline V gives CDR1 LNHNV, CDR2 YYDKDF (reference sequence). Trimming took off 0 bases at V and 2 bases at J, with 13 bases between the two ends. The CDR3 region is CATSRDVGGPNTGELFF. For the CDR3, the DNA is TGTGCCACCAGCAGAGATGTGGGGGGACCTAACACCGGGGAGCTGTTTTTT.

Written as DNA, the CDR3 is TGTGCAAGTCGCTTCGATAGCTACGAGCAGTACTTC. Amino acids: CASRFDSYEQYF. V gene TRBV12-2 combines with J gene TRBJ2-5; the D call in the table, TRBD2, was not verified against the DNA. The DNA matches TRBJ2-7 better at its end, which makes the J call doubtful. TRBV12-2 is shown as a pseudogene. This CDR3 has 12 residues.